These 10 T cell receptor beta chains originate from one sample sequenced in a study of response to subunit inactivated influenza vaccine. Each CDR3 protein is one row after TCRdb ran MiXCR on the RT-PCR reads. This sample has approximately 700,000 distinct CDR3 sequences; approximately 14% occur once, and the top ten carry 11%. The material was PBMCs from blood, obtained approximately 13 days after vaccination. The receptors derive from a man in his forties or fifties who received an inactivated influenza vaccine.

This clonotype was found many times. CDR3 in amino acids: CSVSGTGRTEAFF. The CDR3, as DNA: TGCAGCGTGTCCGGGACAGGGAGGACTGAAGCTTTCTTT. The rearrangement uses TRBV29-1 and TRBJ1-1; 9 bases line up with TRBD1. CDR1 is SQVTM, CDR2 ANQGSEA, per germline. CDR3 length: 13 residues. Unmatched junction bases numbered 7, after V lost 6 bases and J lost 5 bases.

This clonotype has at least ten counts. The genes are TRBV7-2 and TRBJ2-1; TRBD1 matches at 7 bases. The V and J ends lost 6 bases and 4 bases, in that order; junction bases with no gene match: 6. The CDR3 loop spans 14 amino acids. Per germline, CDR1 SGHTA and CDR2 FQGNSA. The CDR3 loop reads CASSLGTAYNEQFF. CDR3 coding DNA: TGTGCCAGCAGTCTAGGGACAGCATACAATGAGCAGTTCTTC.

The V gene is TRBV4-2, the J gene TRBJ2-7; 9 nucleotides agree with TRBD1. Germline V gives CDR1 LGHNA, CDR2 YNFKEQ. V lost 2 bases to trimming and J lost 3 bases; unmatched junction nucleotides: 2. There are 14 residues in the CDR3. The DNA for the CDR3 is TGTGCCAGCAGCCAAATGGGACAGGGCTACGAGCAGTACTTC. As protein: CASSQMGQGYEQYF.

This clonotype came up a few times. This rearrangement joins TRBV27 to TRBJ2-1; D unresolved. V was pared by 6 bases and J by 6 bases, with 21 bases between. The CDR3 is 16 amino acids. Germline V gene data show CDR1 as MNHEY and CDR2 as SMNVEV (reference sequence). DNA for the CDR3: TGTGCCAGCAGCCTCCTACTCCCGTTGGTCCCCAATGAGCAGTTCTTC. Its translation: CASSLLLPLVPNEQFF.

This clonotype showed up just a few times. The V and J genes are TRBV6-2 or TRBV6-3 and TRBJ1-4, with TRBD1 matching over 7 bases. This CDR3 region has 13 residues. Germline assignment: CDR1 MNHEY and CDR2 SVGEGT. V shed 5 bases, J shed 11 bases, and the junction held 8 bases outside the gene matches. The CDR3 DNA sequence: TGTGCCAGCAGTATGGACAGGTCGGGGAAACTGTTTTTT. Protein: CASSMDRSGKLFF.

Written as DNA, the CDR3 is TGTGCCAGCAGCTTTTTAGGTAGCGGGGGGGCACTCAGCGAGCAGTACTTC. This codes for CASSFLGSGGALSEQYF. The chain is built from TRBV7-6 and TRBJ2-7, with 11 bases lining up with TRBD2. J was trimmed by 6 bases and V by 3 bases; bases with no gene match: 13. The CDR3 spans 17 residues. Germline V gene data show CDR1 as SGHVS and CDR2 as FNYEAQ.

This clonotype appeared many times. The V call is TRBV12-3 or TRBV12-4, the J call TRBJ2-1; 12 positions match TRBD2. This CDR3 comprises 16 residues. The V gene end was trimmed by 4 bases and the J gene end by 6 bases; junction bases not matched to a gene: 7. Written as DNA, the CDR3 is TGTGCCAGCAGTTGGACTAGCGGGAAGGGTCCCAATGAGCAGTTCTTC. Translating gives CASSWTSGKGPNEQFF.

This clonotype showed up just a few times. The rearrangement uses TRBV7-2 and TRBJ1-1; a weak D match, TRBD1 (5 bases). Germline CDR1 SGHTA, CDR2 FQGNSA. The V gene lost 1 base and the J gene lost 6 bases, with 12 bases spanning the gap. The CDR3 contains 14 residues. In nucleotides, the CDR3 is TGTGCCAGCAGCTTAGGGGGCCGGTACGCTGAAGCTTTCTTT. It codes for CASSLGGRYAEAFF. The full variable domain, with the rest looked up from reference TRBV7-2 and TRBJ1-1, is GAGVSQSPSNKVTEKGKDVELRCDPISGHTALYWYRQSLGQGLEFLIYFQGNSAPDKSGLPSDRFSAERTGGSVSTLTIQRTQQEDSAVYLCASSLGGRYAEAFFGQGTRLTVV.

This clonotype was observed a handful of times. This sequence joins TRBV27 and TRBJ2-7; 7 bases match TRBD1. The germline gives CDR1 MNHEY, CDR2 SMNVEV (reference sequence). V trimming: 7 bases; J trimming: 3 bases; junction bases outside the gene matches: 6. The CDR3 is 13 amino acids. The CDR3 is CASKKGQVYEQYF. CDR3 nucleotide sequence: TGTGCCAGCAAAAAAGGACAGGTCTACGAGCAGTACTTC.

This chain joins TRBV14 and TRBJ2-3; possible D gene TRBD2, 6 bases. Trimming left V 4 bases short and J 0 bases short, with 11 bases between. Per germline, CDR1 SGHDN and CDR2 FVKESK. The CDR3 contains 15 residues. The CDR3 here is CASSRLDSSTDTQYF. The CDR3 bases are TGTGCCAGCAGCCGACTAGACTCTAGCACAGATACGCAGTATTTT.